This passage covers 21 T cell receptor beta chains from one sample sequenced in a study of OX40 agonist ivuxolimab in advanced cancers. Here immunoSEQ multiplex PCR was the method, and the copy in TCRdb shows in-frame clones only, minus some. The sample holds 40,000 to 65,000 clones, roughly 84% seen once. The specimen was CD4+ or CD8+ T cells sorted from blood, collected in a trial of the OX40 agonist ivuxolimab. Every receptor here comes from an adult with an advanced solid tumor such as melanoma, head and neck, liver or kidney cancer.

CDR3 sequence: CASSQDSVRNEQFF. The CDR3, as DNA: TGTGCCAGCAGCCAAGATAGTGTCCGCAATGAGCAGTTCTTC. This sequence joins TRBV4-2 and TRBJ2-1; no definite D call. The CDR3 spans 14 residues. V lost 0 bases to trimming and J lost 6 bases, with 9 bases between them. CDR1 and CDR2 (germline): LGHNA, YNFKEQ.

The chain couples TRBV19 to TRBJ1-1; TRBD1 matches at 7 bases. Germline V lookup: CDR1 LNHDA, CDR2 SQIVND (reference sequence). Losses at the gene ends were 5 bases for V and 7 bases for J; bases not matched to a gene: 7. This CDR3 comprises 13 residues. The CDR3 nucleotides read TGTGCCAGTAGTTTTACAGGGGACCTTGAAGCTTTCTTT. Translation: CASSFTGDLEAFF.

V and J are TRBV5-1 and TRBJ2-3; 10 bases fit TRBD2. Germline CDR1 is SGHRS and CDR2 is YFSETQ. The CDR3 covers 15 residues. Losses at the gene ends were 1 base for V and 2 bases for J; bases not matched to a gene: 1. This CDR3 reads CASSLTSGVTDTQYF. In DNA form, the CDR3 reads TGCGCCAGCAGCTTGACTAGCGGGGTCACAGATACGCAGTATTTT.

V gene TRBV27 combines with J gene TRBJ1-4, with D perhaps TRBD1 (5 bases). This CDR3 contains 19 residues. V lost 5 bases to trimming and J lost 3 bases, with 25 bases between them. Germline V lookup: CDR1 MNHEY, CDR2 SMNVEV (reference sequence). The CDR3 here is CASSPPPQGNRRSNEKLFF. The CDR3 region has the DNA TGTGCCAGCAGTCCTCCACCGCAGGGAAATAGGCGGTCTAATGAAAAACTGTTTTTT.

The chain carries TRBV19 and TRBJ2-1; 7 nucleotides align to TRBD1. The CDR3 consists of 14 residues. The germline V gene encodes CDR1 LNHDA and CDR2 SQIVND (reference sequence). Trimming took 11 bases from V and 8 from J; bases not matched to a gene: 15. This CDR3 reads CAASPGQKTHEQFF. The DNA for the CDR3 is TGTGCCGCCTCACCGGGACAGAAAACCCATGAGCAGTTCTTC. Combining the CDR3 with reference TRBV19 and TRBJ2-1 gives the whole variable domain DGGITQSPKYLFRKEGQNVTLSCEQNLNHDAMYWYRQDPGQGLRLIYYSQIVNDFQKGDIAEGYSVSREKKESFPLTVTSAQKNPTAFYLCAASPGQKTHEQFFGPGTRLTVL.

This clone was counted once. The J gene is TRBJ2-7, the V gene TRBV6-1; 11 nucleotides agree with TRBD1. The CDR3 has 15 amino acids. The V and J ends lost 5 bases and 2 bases, in that order; junction bases with no gene match: 5. The germline V gene encodes CDR1 MNHNS and CDR2 SASEGT. The CDR3 loop is CASSWTGGSTYEQYF. The DNA of the CDR3 is TGTGCCAGCAGTTGGACAGGGGGCAGCACCTACGAGCAGTACTTC.

The CDR3 here is CASSVTGRTGANVLTF. The CDR3 DNA reads as TGCGCCAGCAGTGTGACAGGTAGAACTGGGGCCAACGTCCTGACTTTC. The rearrangement joins TRBV10-1 to TRBJ2-6; maybe TRBD1 (6 bases). The CDR3 loop spans 16 amino acids. Trimming took 4 bases from V and 2 from J, leaving 12 bases between them. The V gene's germline CDR1 is WNHNN and CDR2 SYGVQD (reference sequence).

V is TRBV11-3 and J is TRBJ1-1; 7 bases line up with TRBD1. In germline, CDR1 is SGHNT, CDR2 YENEEA. With 0 bases clipped from V and 11 bases from J, the junction kept 6 bases outside the gene matches. This CDR3 region has 13 residues. This CDR3 is CASSLDPQGRAFF. The CDR3 coding sequence is TGTGCCAGCAGCTTAGACCCACAGGGGCGCGCTTTCTTT. Combining the CDR3 with reference TRBV11-3 and TRBJ1-1 gives the whole variable domain EAGVVQSPRYKIIEKKQPVAFWCNPISGHNTLYWYLQNLGQGPELLIRYENEEAVDDSQLPKDRFSAERLKGVDSTLKIQPAELGDSAVYLCASSLDPQGRAFFGQGTRLTVV.

This sequence joins TRBV6-1 and TRBJ1-1; unclear D gene. This CDR3 is 14 amino acids long. Germline-derived CDR1 and CDR2 are MNHNS and SASEGT. V lost 6 bases, J lost 4 bases, and 15 bases lay in between. The CDR3 nucleotides are TGTGCCAGCAGCGCAGGAGGTGAGCCCACTGAAGCTTTCTTT. It encodes CASSAGGEPTEAFF.

The CDR3 DNA follows: TGTGCCAGTATAACCCCCAATAGCAATCAGCCCCAGCATTTT. Amino acid sequence: CASITPNSNQPQHF. The chain employs TRBV19 and TRBJ1-5; no clear D gene. Germline V lookup: CDR1 LNHDA, CDR2 SQIVND (reference sequence). This CDR3 is 14 amino acids long. Trimming pared 7 bases from V and 0 bases from J, leaving 10 bases between.

This clone was recorded only once. The chain combines TRBV21-1 with TRBJ2-7; the table's D gene call, TRBD1, was not cross checked with the DNA. TRBV21-1 is marked as a pseudogene. The length of the CDR3 is 20 residues. CDR3 protein: CASSKVGGTGTARSSYEQYF. CDR3 DNA sequence: TGTGCCAGCAGCAAAGTCGGCGGGACAGGGACTGCTAGGAGCTCCTACGAGCAGTACTTC.

The chain employs TRBV27 and TRBJ2-1, with 7 positions matching TRBD2. Losses at the gene ends were 7 bases for V and 0 bases for J; bases not matched to a gene: 6. The CDR3 runs 15 residues. In germline, CDR1 is MNHEY, CDR2 SMNVEV (reference sequence). The CDR3 nucleotides read TGTGCCAGCAAGCTGGGGGGGAGCTCCTACAATGAGCAGTTCTTC. It yields the protein CASKLGGSSYNEQFF.

This chain uses TRBV27 with TRBJ2-7; TRBD2 aligns across 13 bases. J lost 2 bases, V lost 10 bases, and 2 bases had no gene match. Germline V gene lookup returns CDR1 MNHEY and CDR2 SMNVEV (reference sequence). The CDR3 has 13 amino acids. The CDR3 nucleotides read TGTGCCACGGGGACTAGCGGGACCTACGAGCAGTACTTC. Its translation is CATGTSGTYEQYF.

The V gene is TRBV6-1, the J gene TRBJ2-7; the D gene is possibly TRBD2 (6 bases). V was cut by 2 bases and J by 2 bases, with 16 bases left in between. This CDR3 is 16 amino acids long. Germline CDR1 and CDR2: MNHNS and SASEGT. CDR3 coding DNA: TGTGCCAGCAGTGAATGGGGACTCCCGAGCCCCTACGAGCAGTACTTC. It yields the protein CASSEWGLPSPYEQYF.

The genes are TRBV25-1 and TRBJ1-2; maybe TRBD1 (6 bases). The V end was cut by 1 base, the J end by 8 bases, with 14 bases between. The CDR3 contains 14 residues. Germline CDR1 and CDR2: MGHDK and SYGVNS. The CDR3 DNA is TGTGCCAGCAGTGAATTCGGGGGGCTAGGGGGCTACACCTTC. Translated: CASSEFGGLGGYTF.

The chain recombines TRBV28 with TRBJ1-2; a possible D gene is TRBD1 (5 bases). This CDR3 is 15 amino acids long. Looked up from germline, CDR1 is MDHEN and CDR2 is SYDVKM. V shed 4 bases and J shed 8 bases, with 20 bases lying between them. CDR3 in DNA: TGTGCCAGCAGTTCCGGTAGGGGCCCTCGCGAAGGCTACACCTTC. This encodes CASSSGRGPREGYTF.

About this clone itself: At one end, the junction sequence differs from germline, possibly due to a read error. V gene TRBV29-1 combines with J gene TRBJ2-1, with TRBD1 as a possible D gene (7 bases). The germline V gene encodes CDR1 SQVTM and CDR2 ANQGSEA. This CDR3 is 12 amino acids long. CDR3 DNA sequence: TGCAGCGTTGAACCCCCAGGGGGGAAGGGGGTCTTC. Protein: CSVEPPGGKGVF.

The chain is built from TRBV7-3 and TRBJ2-5, with D hard to call. CDR1 and CDR2 from the germline V gene are SGHTA and FQGTGA. The germline V and J ends were trimmed by 5 bases and 5 bases, with 12 bases remaining between them. The CDR3 has 13 residues. CDR3 loop: CASSPGPPETQYF. The CDR3 DNA sequence: TGTGCCAGCAGCCCGGGCCCACCCGAGACCCAGTACTTC.

This clone was recorded only once. This rearrangement joins TRBV28 to TRBJ2-2; TRBD2 agrees at 12 bases. From germline, CDR1 is MDHEN and CDR2 SYDVKM. After removal of 5 bases from V and 7 bases from J, the junction contained 8 bases not matched to a gene. This CDR3 is 16 amino acids long. The CDR3 here is CASSRGLAGWVGELFF. The CDR3 DNA follows: TGTGCCAGCAGTCGAGGACTAGCGGGATGGGTCGGGGAGCTGTTTTTT. Filled out from reference TRBV28 and TRBJ2-2, the complete variable domain reads DVKVTQSSRYLVKRTGEKVFLECVQDMDHENMFWYRQDPGLGLRLIYFSYDVKMKEKGDIPEGYSVSREKKERFSLILESASTNQTSMYLCASSRGLAGWVGELFFGEGSRLTVL.

The genes are TRBV6-6 and TRBJ1-2; D unresolved. Germline assignment: CDR1 MNHNY and CDR2 SVGAGI (reference sequence). CDR3 length equals 10 residues. V was pared by 5 bases and J by 5 bases, with 3 bases between. The CDR3 sequence: CASSGYGYTF. The CDR3 DNA follows: TGTGCCAGCAGTGGGTATGGCTACACCTTC.

The chain carries TRBV5-5 and TRBJ2-7; D could derive from TRBD1 or TRBD2 (5 bases each). Germline V gene lookup returns CDR1 SGHKS and CDR2 YYEKEE (reference sequence). This CDR3 has 14 amino acids. V was clipped by 0 bases and J by 0 bases, with 7 bases between them. The CDR3 protein is CASSLEGPSYEQYF. The CDR3 DNA follows: TGTGCCAGCAGCTTGGAGGGACCCTCCTACGAGCAGTACTTC.